Below are 7 T cell receptor beta chains sequenced from a single sample in a study of blood T cell repertoires in COVID-19. The repertoire was sequenced with immunoSEQ multiplex PCR; TCRdb's copy has only in-frame clones and lacks some. In the table there are 50,000 to 60,000 clones, nearly 90% of which are singletons. The sample comprised peripheral blood. Source of these receptors: a man aged 80 or over with active or convalescent COVID-19.

The chain joins TRBV4-3 to TRBJ1-2; 12 bases line up with TRBD1. Germline CDR1 LGHNA, CDR2 YSLEER. There are 18 residues in the CDR3. With V trimmed by 1 base and J by 4 bases, 10 bases remained unmatched. The CDR3: CASSQVPAGTGGGYGYTF. The CDR3 coding sequence is TGCGCCAGCAGCCAAGTCCCCGCCGGGACAGGGGGCGGCTATGGCTACACCTTC.

The V gene is TRBV6-6, the J gene TRBJ1-4; 10 bases agree with TRBD1. Germline CDR1 reads MNHNY; CDR2 reads SVGAGI (reference sequence). The CDR3 consists of 15 residues. V lost 6 bases to trimming and J lost 7 bases; unmatched junction nucleotides: 8. The CDR3 DNA reads TGTGCCAGCAGCCGCGGGACAGGGGAAACTGAAAAACTGTTTTTT. This translates into CASSRGTGETEKLFF.

This clone was seen just once. The rearrangement joins TRBV28 to TRBJ1-2; D remains unclear. Between the trimmed V and J ends, which lost 4 bases and 4 bases, there was a span of 7 bases. Looked up from germline, CDR1 is MDHEN and CDR2 is SYDVKM. This CDR3 is built from 12 residues. The CDR3 spells CASSSQSYGYTF. The DNA of the CDR3 is TGTGCCAGCAGTTCCCAATCCTATGGCTACACCTTC.

This clone was recorded only once. The rearrangement links TRBV7-5 to TRBJ1-2; TRBD1, the D gene given by the table, was not confirmed from the DNA. TRBV7-5 is deemed a pseudogene. There are 21 residues in the CDR3. The CDR3 reads CVRSLVDREGKLAGTNYGYTF. The CDR3 DNA reads as TGTGTCAGAAGCTTAGTGGACAGGGAGGGAAAACTGGCGGGAACTAACTATGGCTACACCTTC.

This clone was counted once. This chain joins TRBV7-9 and TRBJ2-7; TRBD2 agrees at 11 bases. Germline CDR1 is SEHNR and CDR2 is FQNEAQ (reference sequence). V lost 4 bases and J lost 2; bases outside the gene matches: 16. The CDR3 is 19 residues long. DNA of the CDR3: TGTGCCAGCAGCTACATAACTAGCGGGGGCAGCGTATTTACCTACGAGCAGTACTTC. Its protein is CASSYITSGGSVFTYEQYF.

This clone was seen only once. The chain links TRBV29-1 to TRBJ2-7, with D possibly being TRBD1 (6 bases). V lost 6 bases and J lost 1, with 10 bases in between. Germline V lookup: CDR1 SQVTM, CDR2 ANQGSEA. This CDR3 spans 12 amino acids. The CDR3 region has the DNA TGCAGCGTCGCAGGGGTATCCTACGAGCAGTACTTC. Translating it yields CSVAGVSYEQYF.

The chain employs TRBV24-1 and TRBJ2-2; weak D call: TRBD1 (6 bases). The CDR3 loop spans 17 amino acids. The germline V and J ends were trimmed by 4 bases and 1 base, with 15 bases remaining between them. Germline V lookup: CDR1 KGHDR, CDR2 SFDVKD. CDR3 loop: CATSDQMDRVNTGELFF. For the CDR3, the DNA is TGTGCCACCAGTGACCAGATGGACAGAGTGAACACCGGGGAGCTGTTTTTT.